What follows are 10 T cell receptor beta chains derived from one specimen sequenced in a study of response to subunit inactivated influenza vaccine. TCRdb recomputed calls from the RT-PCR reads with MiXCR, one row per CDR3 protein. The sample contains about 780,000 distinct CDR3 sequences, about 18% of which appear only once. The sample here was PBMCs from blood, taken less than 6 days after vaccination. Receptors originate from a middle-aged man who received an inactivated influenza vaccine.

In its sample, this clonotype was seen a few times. The CDR3 sequence is CASSPGTGWGETQYF. Here the CDR3 DNA reads TGTGCCAGCAGCCCCGGAACAGGGTGGGGAGAGACCCAGTACTTC. The chain uses TRBV7-6 and TRBJ2-5; D possibly corresponds to TRBD1 (6 bases). The CDR3 sequence is 15 residues long. CDR1 and CDR2 from the germline V gene are SGHVS and FNYEAQ. V was pared by 5 bases and J by 4 bases, with 17 bases between.

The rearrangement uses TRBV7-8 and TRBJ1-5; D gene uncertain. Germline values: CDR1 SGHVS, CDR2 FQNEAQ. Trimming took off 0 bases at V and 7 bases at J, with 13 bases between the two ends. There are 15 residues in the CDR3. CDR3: CASSLAGQVRQPQHF. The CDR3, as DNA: TGTGCCAGCAGCTTAGCGGGTCAGGTCAGACAGCCCCAGCATTTT.

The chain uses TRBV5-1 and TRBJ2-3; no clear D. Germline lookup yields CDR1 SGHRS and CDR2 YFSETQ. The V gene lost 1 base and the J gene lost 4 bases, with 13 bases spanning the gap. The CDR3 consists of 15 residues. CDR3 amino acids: CASSLLGHSSDTQYF. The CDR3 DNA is TGCGCCAGCAGCTTGCTAGGCCACAGCTCAGATACGCAGTATTTT.

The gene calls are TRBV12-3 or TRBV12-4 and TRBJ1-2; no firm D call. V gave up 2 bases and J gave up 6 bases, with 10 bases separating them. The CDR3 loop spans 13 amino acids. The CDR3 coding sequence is TGTGCCAGCAGTTTAACACGAGAAGATGGCTACACCTTC. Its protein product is CASSLTREDGYTF.

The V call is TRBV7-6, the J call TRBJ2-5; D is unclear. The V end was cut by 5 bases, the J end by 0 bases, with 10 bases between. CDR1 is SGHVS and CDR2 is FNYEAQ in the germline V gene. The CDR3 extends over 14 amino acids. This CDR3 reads CASSLTRYQETQYF. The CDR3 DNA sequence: TGTGCCAGCAGCCTTACGCGGTACCAAGAGACCCAGTACTTC.

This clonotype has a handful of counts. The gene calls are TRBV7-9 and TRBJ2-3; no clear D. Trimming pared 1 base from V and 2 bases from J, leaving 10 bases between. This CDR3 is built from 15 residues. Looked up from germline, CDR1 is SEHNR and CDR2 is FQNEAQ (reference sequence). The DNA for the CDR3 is TGTGCCAGCAGCTTAGGGTCAGTGATCACAGATACGCAGTATTTT. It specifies CASSLGSVITDTQYF.

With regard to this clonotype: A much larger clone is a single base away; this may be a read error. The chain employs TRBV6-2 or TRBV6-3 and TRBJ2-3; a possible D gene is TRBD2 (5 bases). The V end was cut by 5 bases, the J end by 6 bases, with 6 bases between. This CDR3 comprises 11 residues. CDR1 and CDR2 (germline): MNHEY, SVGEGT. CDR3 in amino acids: CASSGEDTQYF. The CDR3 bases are TGTGCCAGCAGTGGGGAGGATACGCAGTATTTT.

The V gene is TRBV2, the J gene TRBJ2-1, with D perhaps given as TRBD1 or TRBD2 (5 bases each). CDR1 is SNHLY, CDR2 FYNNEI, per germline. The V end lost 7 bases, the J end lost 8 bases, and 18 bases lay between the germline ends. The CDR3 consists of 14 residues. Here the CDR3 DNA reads TGTGCCAGCATTCACGGGCCGCGAGGGGATGAGCAGTTCTTC. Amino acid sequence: CASIHGPRGDEQFF.

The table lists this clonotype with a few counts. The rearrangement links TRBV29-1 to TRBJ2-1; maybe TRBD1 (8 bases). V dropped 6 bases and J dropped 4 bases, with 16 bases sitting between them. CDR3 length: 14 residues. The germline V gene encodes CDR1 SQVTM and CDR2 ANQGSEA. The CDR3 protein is CSVADRGLYNEQFF. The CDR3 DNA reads TGCAGCGTGGCCGACAGGGGACTATACAATGAGCAGTTCTTC.

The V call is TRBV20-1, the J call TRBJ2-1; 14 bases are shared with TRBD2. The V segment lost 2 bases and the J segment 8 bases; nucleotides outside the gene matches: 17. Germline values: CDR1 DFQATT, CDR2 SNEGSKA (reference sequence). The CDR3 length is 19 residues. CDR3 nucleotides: TGCAGTGCTAGAAATCTACGACTAGCGGGAGGGCCTCTGGAGGATGAGCAGTTCTTC. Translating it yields CSARNLRLAGGPLEDEQFF.